This T cell receptor (beta chain) appears in the sequencing data of a study of blood T cell repertoires in COVID-19. The germline gives CDR1 LGHDT, CDR2 YNNKEL (reference sequence). This CDR3 region has 14 residues. Trimming removed 0 bases from V and 5 bases from J, with 8 bases in between. The protocol was immunoSEQ multiplex PCR, while the TCRdb copy is restricted to in-frame clones and leaves out a portion. The sample gives 130,000 to 150,000 clones, 85% to 90% of which show up once; approximately 10% is in the top ten. The chain links TRBV3-1 (or the pseudogene TRBV3-2) to TRBJ1-5; no definite D call. The sequenced sample consisted of PBMCs or T cells enriched from blood (not recorded which). The clonotype originates from a man in his 60s who had recovered from COVID-19. The chain's CDR3 is CASSQDNRDQPQHF. The DNA for the CDR3 is TGTGCCAGCAGCCAAGATAACCGGGATCAGCCCCAGCATTTT.